The 20 T cell receptor beta chains reported below all come from one sample, sequenced in a study of control samples from healthy donors and cancer patients. The protocol was immunoSEQ multiplex PCR, while the TCRdb copy is restricted to in-frame clones and leaves out a portion. The sample has over 70,000 clones, about 88% seen once. Specimen: PBMCs. These receptors originate from a woman aged 45-65 years with colorectal cancer.

The chain links TRBV29-1 to TRBJ1-5, with 9 nucleotides matching TRBD1. This CDR3 is built from 18 residues. Trimming removed 0 bases from V and 2 bases from J; junction bases left unmatched: 11. The V gene's germline CDR1 is SQVTM and CDR2 ANQGSEA. The CDR3 loop reads CSVEDPFWTGEGNQPQHF. CDR3 bases: TGCAGCGTTGAAGATCCCTTTTGGACAGGGGAAGGCAATCAGCCCCAGCATTTT.

To note about this clone: Other DNA sequences in this sample translate to the same CDR3. V and J are TRBV6-5 and TRBJ2-3, with D unresolved. The V end lost 5 bases, the J end lost 0 bases, and 3 bases lay between the germline ends. CDR1 is MNHEY, CDR2 SVGAGI, per germline. This CDR3 is 12 amino acids long. CDR3 in amino acids: CASSPSTDTQYF. The CDR3, as DNA: TGTGCCAGCAGTCCTAGCACAGATACGCAGTATTTT.

The V gene is TRBV20-1, the J gene TRBJ2-3, with 9 bases that match TRBD2. CDR1 is DFQATT and CDR2 is SNEGSKA in the germline V gene (reference sequence). CDR3 length: 14 residues. The V and J ends lost 3 bases and 7 bases, in that order; junction bases with no gene match: 8. CDR3 nucleotides: TGCAGTGCTAGTTGGGCGGGGGGGCAAAATACGCAGTATTTT. Translating it yields CSASWAGGQNTQYF.

This chain connects TRBV4-3 to TRBJ2-1, with 14 bases lining up with TRBD2. With 3 bases clipped from V and 9 bases from J, the junction kept 10 bases outside the gene matches. CDR3 length: 17 residues. The germline V gene encodes CDR1 LGHNA and CDR2 YSLEER. CDR3 nucleotide sequence: TGCGCCAGCAGCCAGCAAGAAAGGACTAGCGGGGGGTTTGAGCAGTTCTTC. It specifies CASSQQERTSGGFEQFF.

DNA for the CDR3: TGTGCCAGCAGCTCACAGTTAGATACGCAGTATTTT. As protein: CASSSQLDTQYF. V is TRBV7-3 and J is TRBJ2-3; D remains ambiguous. Germline V gene data show CDR1 as SGHTA and CDR2 as FQGTGA. V lost 4 bases and J lost 5, with 7 bases in between. There are 12 residues in the CDR3.

This rearrangement joins TRBV15 to TRBJ2-2; D is ambiguous. This CDR3 has 15 amino acids. V lost 0 bases and J lost 0, with 5 bases in between. Germline CDR1 reads LNHNV; CDR2 reads YYDKDF (reference sequence). DNA for the CDR3: TGTGCCACCAGCAGAGATCCGGCGAACACCGGGGAGCTGTTTTTT. Encoded protein: CATSRDPANTGELFF.

The V gene is TRBV20-1, the J gene TRBJ2-4; no definite D call. CDR1 and CDR2 (germline): DFQATT, SNEGSKA (reference sequence). This CDR3 has 11 amino acids. Trimming shortened V by 1 base and J by 7 bases, and 5 bases separated the two germline ends. CDR3 DNA sequence: TGCAGTGCTAGAGGCCCGAACATTCAGTACTTC. Residues: CSARGPNIQYF.

V gene TRBV18 combines with J gene TRBJ1-2, with unresolved D. The V end lost 3 bases, the J end lost 3 bases, and 14 bases lay between the germline ends. This CDR3 is 15 amino acids long. From germline, CDR1 is KGHSH and CDR2 LQKENI. CDR3 sequence: CASSPGPLGDYGYTF. The DNA of the CDR3 is TGTGCCAGCTCACCCGGGCCCCTCGGGGACTATGGCTACACCTTC. The full variable domain, with the rest looked up from reference TRBV18 and TRBJ1-2, is NAGVMQNPRHLVRRRGQEARLRCSPMKGHSHVYWYRQLPEEGLKFMVYLQKENIIDESGMPKERFSAEFPKEGPSILRIQQVVRGDSAAYFCASSPGPLGDYGYTFGSGTRLTVV.

This chain connects TRBV7-3 to TRBJ1-6; TRBD1 aligns across 7 bases. With V trimmed by 3 bases and J by 7 bases, 3 bases remained unmatched. From germline, CDR1 is SGHTA and CDR2 FQGTGA. The CDR3 is 14 residues long. The CDR3 region has the DNA TGTGCCAGCAGCTTGGCAGGGGGAAATTCACCCCTCCACTTT. It encodes CASSLAGGNSPLHF. Supplemented by reference TRBV7-3 and TRBJ1-6, the full variable domain reads GAGVSQTPSNKVTEKGKYVELRCDPISGHTALYWYRQSLGQGPEFLIYFQGTGAADDSGLPNDRFFAVRPEGSVSTLKIQRTERGDSAVYLCASSLAGGNSPLHFGNGTRLTVT.

A single count supports this clone. The chain joins TRBV7-2 to TRBJ1-4; the D is unclear. This CDR3 contains 19 residues. Germline lookup yields CDR1 SGHTA and CDR2 FQGNSA. Trimming shortened V by 1 base and J by 0 bases, and 18 bases separated the two germline ends. This chain's CDR3 is CASSLGDPYTITTNEKLFF. CDR3 DNA: TGTGCCAGCAGCTTAGGTGACCCTTACACGATCACAACTAATGAAAAACTGTTTTTT. Supplemented by reference TRBV7-2 and TRBJ1-4, the full variable domain reads GAGVSQSPSNKVTEKGKDVELRCDPISGHTALYWYRQSLGQGLEFLIYFQGNSAPDKSGLPSDRFSAERTGGSVSTLTIQRTQQEDSAVYLCASSLGDPYTITTNEKLFFGSGTQLSVL.

V gene TRBV18 combines with J gene TRBJ1-2, with D possibly TRBD1 on 5 matching bases. The germline V and J ends were trimmed by 6 bases and 8 bases, with 19 bases remaining between them. Germline CDR1 and CDR2: KGHSH and LQKENI. There are 14 residues in the CDR3. The CDR3 DNA is TGTGCCAGCTCGCCTGCGGCGTTCAGGGACGGCTACACCTTC. Its protein is CASSPAAFRDGYTF.

The chain employs TRBV29-1 and TRBJ2-6; D is possibly TRBD1 (6 bases). The CDR3 runs 14 residues. The V end was cut by 6 bases, the J end by 6 bases, with 15 bases between. Per germline, CDR1 SQVTM and CDR2 ANQGSEA. The CDR3 DNA follows: TGCAGCGTGGGGCAGGGGAAGGAGGCCAACGTCCTGACTTTC. This gives the protein CSVGQGKEANVLTF.

This clone was recorded only once. This chain uses TRBV6-5 with TRBJ2-3; 7 bases match TRBD1. J was trimmed by 3 bases and V by 5 bases; bases with no gene match: 8. Germline-derived CDR1 and CDR2 are MNHEY and SVGAGI. CDR3 length equals 15 residues. CDR3 nucleotide sequence: TGTGCCAGCAGTCTAGGGACAGTAAGAACAGATACGCAGTATTTT. This codes for CASSLGTVRTDTQYF.

The J gene is TRBJ1-4, the V gene TRBV28; 9 bases are shared with TRBD1. Germline trimming cut 4 bases from V and 5 bases from J; bases unmatched to any gene: 8. The CDR3 totals 16 residues. Germline CDR1 and CDR2: MDHEN and SYDVKM. CDR3 coding DNA: TGTGCCAGCAGTTCTAGAGGGACAGGGTTAAATGAAAAACTGTTTTTT. Translation gives CASSSRGTGLNEKLFF.

This chain joins TRBV3-1 (or the pseudogene TRBV3-2) and TRBJ1-2, with TRBD1 as a possible D gene (5 bases). The CDR3 totals 15 residues. Trimming took 6 bases from V and 0 from J, leaving 14 bases between them. CDR1 is LGHDT and CDR2 is YNNKEL in the germline V gene (reference sequence). DNA of the CDR3: TGTGCCAGCAGTCCCGGGGGGAACTCTAACTATGGCTACACCTTC. It specifies CASSPGGNSNYGYTF.

This chain uses TRBV4-1 with TRBJ2-5; D is undetermined. Germline-derived CDR1 and CDR2 are MGHRA and YSYEKL. This CDR3 spans 10 amino acids. V lost 4 bases to trimming and J lost 5 bases, with 2 bases between them. In DNA form, the CDR3 reads TGCGCCAGCAGCCCCGAGACCCAGTACTTC. It encodes CASSPETQYF.

The chain is built from TRBV4-3 and TRBJ2-1; 12 bases align to TRBD2. Germline V gene lookup returns CDR1 LGHNA and CDR2 YSLEER. V lost 0 bases and J lost 5; bases outside the gene matches: 2. This CDR3 is 16 amino acids long. This chain's CDR3 is CASSQELAGGNNEQFF. In DNA, the CDR3 is TGCGCCAGCAGCCAAGAACTAGCGGGGGGAAACAATGAGCAGTTCTTC.

The V gene is TRBV7-3, the J gene TRBJ2-3; 11 bases line up with TRBD1. V shed 4 bases and J 4 bases; nucleotides not matched to a gene: 4. Germline CDR1 reads SGHTA; CDR2 reads FQGTGA. The CDR3 runs 15 residues. CDR3 coding DNA: TGTGCCAGCAGCTCCGGGACAGGGGGTCCAGATACGCAGTATTTT. Its protein is CASSSGTGGPDTQYF.

This clone was recorded once. V is TRBV5-1 and J is TRBJ1-6; D perhaps matches TRBD1 (5 bases). Germline V gene data show CDR1 as SGHRS and CDR2 as YFSETQ. The CDR3 extends over 18 amino acids. Trimming left V 0 bases short and J 0 bases short, with 13 bases between. In DNA, the CDR3 is TGCGCCAGCAGCTTGGGTTATAAGGGGCACTCCTATAATTCACCCCTCCACTTT. Protein sequence: CASSLGYKGHSYNSPLHF.

The genes are TRBV19 and TRBJ2-2, with D perhaps matching TRBD2 (6 bases). Germline-derived CDR1 and CDR2 are LNHDA and SQIVND (reference sequence). This CDR3 has 14 amino acids. Trimming stripped 3 bases from V and 4 bases from J, with 9 bases between. The CDR3 region is CASSIGGVTGELFF. CDR3 nucleotides: TGTGCCAGTAGTATCGGGGGAGTCACCGGGGAGCTGTTTTTT.